Below are 21 T cell receptor beta chains sequenced from a single sample in a study of blood T cell repertoires in COVID-19. Some clones are missing from TCRdb's copy, which holds only in-frame ones; the method was immunoSEQ multiplex PCR. In the table there are under 200,000 clones, 87% of which are singletons. The sequencing sample was made of peripheral blood. The receptors shown here come from a man aged 35 to 55 with active or convalescent COVID-19.

This chain links TRBV2 with TRBJ2-1; tentative D call: TRBD1 (10 bases). CDR3 length equals 16 residues. The V end lost 6 bases, the J end lost 4 bases, and 19 bases lay between the germline ends. In germline, CDR1 is SNHLY, CDR2 FYNNEI. The CDR3 nucleotides are TGTGCCAGCAGCGACAGGGGGCTAGCGGGGTACAATGAGCAGTTCTTC. Translation: CASSDRGLAGYNEQFF.

The count of this clone is one. The chain is built from TRBV6-2 or TRBV6-3 and TRBJ1-5, with 12 bases that match TRBD1. Germline V gives CDR1 MNHEY, CDR2 SVGEGT. The CDR3 is 18 residues long. Trimming took 2 bases from V and 2 from J; bases not matched to a gene: 7. The CDR3 region is CASSYPGQGASGNQPQHF. The CDR3, as DNA: TGTGCCAGCAGTTACCCGGGACAGGGGGCAAGTGGCAATCAGCCCCAGCATTTT.

The rearrangement links TRBV3-1 (or the pseudogene TRBV3-2) to TRBJ1-3; a possible D gene is TRBD1 (6 bases). Germline V gene lookup returns CDR1 LGHDT and CDR2 YNNKEL (reference sequence). The CDR3 has 18 residues. The V gene lost 2 bases and the J gene lost 0 bases, with 17 bases spanning the gap. CDR3 protein: CASSQSFVGHGSGNTIYF. The CDR3 DNA is TGTGCCAGCAGCCAAAGTTTTGTGGGACACGGCTCTGGAAACACCATATATTTT.

The J gene is TRBJ2-1, the V gene TRBV5-8, with D possibly being TRBD2 (6 bases). This CDR3 is 13 amino acids long. The V and J ends lost 4 bases and 8 bases respectively, with 13 bases between them. Germline V CDR1 and CDR2: SGHTS, YDEGEE. In DNA, the CDR3 is TGTGCCAGCAGCCAGGACTATAGCCATGAGCAGTTCTTC. Translated: CASSQDYSHEQFF.

Here the CDR3 DNA reads TGTGCCAGCAGCTTAAGGCAGGGGGCGTCTAATGAAAAACTGTTTTTT. Translated: CASSLRQGASNEKLFF. V gene TRBV7-9 combines with J gene TRBJ1-4, with 8 positions matching TRBD1. This CDR3 is built from 16 residues. J lost 3 bases, V lost 2 bases, and 5 bases had no gene match. Per the germline V gene, CDR1 is SEHNR and CDR2 is FQNEAQ (reference sequence).

This clone has just a few counts. The chain joins TRBV14 to TRBJ1-6; the D gene is possibly TRBD1 (5 bases). Germline V gene sequence: CDR1 SGHDN, CDR2 FVKESK. Trimming pared 0 bases from V and 6 bases from J, leaving 12 bases between. CDR3 length: 16 amino acids. The CDR3 loop is CASSQDRAGINSPLHF. As DNA, the CDR3 is TGTGCCAGCAGCCAAGATCGGGCAGGGATTAATTCACCCCTCCACTTT.

This sequence joins TRBV6-7 and TRBJ2-1, with D possibly TRBD1 on 5 matching bases. TRBV6-7 is an open reading frame whose function is uncertain. The CDR3 contains 12 residues. V lost 7 bases, J lost 6 bases, and 10 bases lay in between. This CDR3 reads CASTGRVNEQFF. In nucleotides, the CDR3 is TGTGCCAGCACCGGCAGGGTCAATGAGCAGTTCTTC.

This clone was counted only a few times. CDR3 in amino acids: CASSLGQAGYTF. The DNA for the CDR3 is TGTGCCAGCAGTCTGGGACAGGCTGGCTACACCTTC. The J gene is TRBJ1-2, the V gene TRBV6-5; the match to TRBD1 covers 8 bases. The germline CDR1 and CDR2 sequences are MNHEY and SVGAGI. Trimming cost V 5 bases and J 7 bases; bases outside gene matches: 3. The CDR3 totals 12 residues.

The chain employs TRBV5-1 and TRBJ2-2; 9 bases are a match to TRBD1. This CDR3 contains 15 residues. The germline V gene has CDR1 SGHRS and CDR2 YFSETQ. Losses at the gene ends were 3 bases for V and 1 base for J; bases not matched to a gene: 1. The CDR3 here is CASSWDRVNTGELFF. Written as DNA, the CDR3 is TGCGCCAGCAGCTGGGACAGGGTGAACACCGGGGAGCTGTTTTTT.

This clone appeared once. The CDR3, as DNA: TGTGCCAGTAGTAGGACTAGCACGGCAGATACGCAGTATTTT. Encoded protein: CASSRTSTADTQYF. The chain employs TRBV19 and TRBJ2-3, with TRBD2 matching 8 bases. The CDR3 contains 14 residues. Germline V gives CDR1 LNHDA, CDR2 SQIVND (reference sequence). The V and J ends lost 4 bases and 4 bases, in that order; junction bases with no gene match: 4. Full variable domain (remainder filled in from reference TRBV19 and TRBJ2-3): DGGITQSPKYLFRKEGQNVTLSCEQNLNHDAMYWYRQDPGQGLRLIYYSQIVNDFQKGDIAEGYSVSREKKESFPLTVTSAQKNPTAFYLCASSRTSTADTQYFGPGTRLTVL.

The chain is built from TRBV5-4 and TRBJ1-2; tentative D call: TRBD1 (5 bases). This CDR3 has 13 amino acids. Germline-derived CDR1 and CDR2 are SGHNT and YYREEE (reference sequence). V lost 4 bases and J lost 6, with 13 bases in between. The CDR3 here is CASSPDREDGYTF. The CDR3 nucleotides read TGTGCCAGCAGCCCTGACAGAGAAGATGGCTACACCTTC. The full variable domain, with the rest looked up from reference TRBV5-4 and TRBJ1-2, is ETGVTQSPTHLIKTRGQQVTLRCSSQSGHNTVSWYQQALGQGPQFIFQYYREEENGRGNFPPRFSGLQFPNYSSELNVNALELDDSALYLCASSPDREDGYTFGSGTRLTVV.

This sequence joins TRBV7-3 and TRBJ1-1; TRBD1 aligns across 7 bases. This CDR3 comprises 17 residues. The germline CDR1 and CDR2 sequences are SGHTA and FQGTGA. V lost 6 bases to trimming and J lost 0 bases; unmatched junction nucleotides: 13. CDR3 residues: CASRPRNRGSMNTEAFF. The CDR3 DNA sequence: TGTGCCAGCAGGCCACGGAACAGGGGATCTATGAACACTGAAGCTTTCTTT.

The CDR3 protein is CASRPGWGNTEAFF. The CDR3 bases are TGTGCCAGCAGACCGGGGTGGGGAAACACTGAAGCTTTCTTT. This chain links TRBV2 with TRBJ1-1; D unresolved. V was pared by 6 bases and J by 2 bases, with 13 bases between. CDR3 size: 14 residues. Germline CDR1 and CDR2: SNHLY and FYNNEI.

Written as DNA, the CDR3 is TGTGCCAGTAGTATCCCGGGACAGGGGGTAGATGAGCAGTTCTTC. Translation gives CASSIPGQGVDEQFF. The V gene is TRBV19, the J gene TRBJ2-1; 11 nucleotides line up with TRBD1. This CDR3 is 15 amino acids long. CDR1 is LNHDA and CDR2 is SQIVND in the germline V gene (reference sequence). Trimming removed 3 bases from V and 8 bases from J; junction bases left unmatched: 6.

V is TRBV10-2 and J is TRBJ1-1; tentatively, D is TRBD1 (5 bases). Trimming removed 2 bases at V and 3 bases at J, with 10 bases between. This CDR3 comprises 14 residues. Germline CDR1 is WSHSY and CDR2 is SAAADI. The CDR3 DNA reads as TGCGCCAGCAGTGAGGCGGGGACCGACACTGAAGCTTTCTTT. Its protein product is CASSEAGTDTEAFF.

The V call is TRBV9, the J call TRBJ1-1; D is undetermined. Germline lookup yields CDR1 SGDLS and CDR2 YYNGEE. Trimming left V 0 bases short and J 3 bases short, with 6 bases between. CDR3 length equals 13 residues. CDR3 bases: TGTGCCAGCAGCGTAGGAGGGCACACTGAAGCTTTCTTT. Amino acids: CASSVGGHTEAFF.

The chain combines TRBV4-1 with TRBJ1-5; D is possibly TRBD1 (5 bases). The CDR3 has 17 amino acids. Germline lookup yields CDR1 MGHRA and CDR2 YSYEKL. Between the trimmed V and J ends, which lost 0 bases and 7 bases, there was a span of 19 bases. CDR3 sequence (DNA): TGCGCCAGCAGCCAAGATCGGACTAGGAGGGGCTGGCAGCCCCAGCATTTT. Translating gives CASSQDRTRRGWQPQHF.

This clone was detected a few times. V and J are TRBV9 and TRBJ1-4, with D hard to call. This CDR3 region has 14 residues. V lost 0 bases and J 7 bases, leaving 10 bases between the germline ends. Germline V lookup: CDR1 SGDLS, CDR2 YYNGEE. CDR3 DNA: TGTGCCAGCAGCGTAGGGGTACAGTCTGAAAAACTGTTTTTT. As protein: CASSVGVQSEKLFF.

V usage is TRBV7-6 and J usage is TRBJ1-4; D uncertain. This CDR3 spans 17 amino acids. The germline V gene has CDR1 SGHVS and CDR2 FNYEAQ. V was shortened by 2 bases and J by 4 bases, with 17 bases between the two germline ends. CDR3 bases: TGTGCCAGCAGCTTATCTACCTTGAGAAGCCTTAATGAAAAACTGTTTTTT. It codes for CASSLSTLRSLNEKLFF.

V is TRBV6-2 or TRBV6-3 and J is TRBJ1-5, with 7 positions matching TRBD1. The CDR3 extends over 16 amino acids. CDR1 is MNHEY and CDR2 is SVGEGT in the germline V gene. The trim removed 2 bases at V and 3 bases at J, leaving 7 bases unmatched. The CDR3 nucleotides read TGTGCCAGCAGTTACCGCGGGACAGAAGTCAATCAGCCCCAGCATTTT. Residues: CASSYRGTEVNQPQHF.

CDR3 DNA sequence: TGTGCCTGGAGTAGCGGACCTCTAACAGCGGAGACCCAGTACTTC. The encoded protein is CAWSSGPLTAETQYF. The chain carries TRBV30 and TRBJ2-5; maybe TRBD2 (5 bases). V was clipped by 2 bases and J by 5 bases, with 18 bases between them. This CDR3 region has 15 residues. Germline loops: CDR1 GTSNPN, CDR2 SVGIG (reference sequence).